A single sample gave rise to the 13 T cell receptor beta chains below, sequenced in a study of CXCR3-negative and CXCR3-positive naive CD8 T cells. UMI-labeled 5' RACE TRB cDNA libraries were prepared from the cells. From the 5' RACE reads, TCRdb lists one entry per CDR3 protein and no DNA. This listing includes around 41,000 distinct CDR3 sequences. Sequencing was performed on memory CD8+ T cells from blood. The receptors were gathered from a human donor in good health. Some clones in this sample may be carry-over from other donors' samples.

The chain joins TRBV28 to TRBJ1-4; the D call of TRBD1 rests on TCRdb alone, since no DNA is present to check it. CDR1 is MDHEN, CDR2 SYDVKM, per germline. The CDR3 covers 16 residues. The CDR3 protein is CASSADEQGFGEKLFF.

This chain links TRBV5-6 with TRBJ2-7. The CDR3 has 14 amino acids. The germline gives CDR1 SGHDT, CDR2 YYEEEE. The CDR3 here is CASSFRGSNYEQYF.

This rearrangement joins TRBV20-1 to TRBJ2-1; TCRdb returns TRBD1, unconfirmable since there is no DNA. Germline CDR1 reads DFQATT; CDR2 reads SNEGSKA (reference sequence). The CDR3 is 14 residues long. The CDR3 spells CSAWDTSSYNEQFF.

The J gene is TRBJ2-7, the V gene TRBV28; there is no DNA to check the TCRdb D call of TRBD2. The CDR3 has 15 residues. Germline V gene sequence: CDR1 MDHEN, CDR2 SYDVKM. The CDR3 loop reads CASSPGGSPSYEQYF.

J is TRBJ1-3 and V is TRBV5-1; the TCRdb call, TRBD1, lacks DNA for checking. Germline V gene sequence: CDR1 SGHRS, CDR2 YFSETQ. The CDR3 runs to 17 residues. CDR3 loop: CASSAPGQGFSGNTIYF.

This chain links TRBV4-2 with TRBJ2-1. Germline V CDR1 and CDR2: LGHNA, YNFKEQ. CDR3 length: 16 residues. The CDR3 sequence is CASSLRGTVDNNEQFF.

This chain uses TRBV15 with TRBJ2-7. The germline gives CDR1 LNHNV, CDR2 YYDKDF (reference sequence). CDR3 length equals 15 residues. CDR3 region: CATSRDLDQAYEQYF.

This chain uses TRBV28 with TRBJ1-5; checking the TCRdb D call of TRBD1 is not possible without DNA. In germline, CDR1 is MDHEN, CDR2 SYDVKM. This CDR3 has 16 amino acids. The CDR3: CASKGQVIIYQQPQHF.

The J gene is TRBJ1-1, the V gene TRBV11-2; checking the TCRdb D call of TRBD1 is not possible without DNA. The CDR3 has 15 residues. Germline CDR1 is SGHAT and CDR2 is FQNNGV. CDR3 region: CASSLQGRANTEAFF.

The chain couples TRBV20-1 to TRBJ2-7; TCRdb outputs TRBD1, but without DNA this stays unchecked. Germline assignment: CDR1 DFQATT and CDR2 SNEGSKA (reference sequence). The CDR3 loop spans 15 amino acids. The CDR3 loop reads CSARENRDRASEQYF.

This chain connects TRBV19 to TRBJ1-5; as DNA is missing, the TRBD1 call by TCRdb cannot be tested. CDR3 length equals 14 residues. Per germline, CDR1 LNHDA and CDR2 SQIVND (reference sequence). The CDR3: CASSIRDGNQPQHF.

This chain uses TRBV14 with TRBJ2-6. Germline CDR1 reads SGHDN; CDR2 reads FVKESK. This CDR3 region has 16 residues. The CDR3 protein is CASSHDAFSGANVLTF.

This rearrangement joins TRBV9 to TRBJ2-7; TCRdb outputs TRBD2, but without DNA this stays unchecked. CDR3 length: 15 residues. The germline CDR1 and CDR2 sequences are SGDLS and YYNGEE. The CDR3 loop reads CASSVGSTSGYEQYF.